Below, 7 T cell receptor beta chains from the same sample are listed, as sequenced in a study of cytomegalovirus exposure and HLA in healthy donors. 60 Vbeta and 13 Jbeta primers were used in PCR. Produced via immunoSEQ multiplex PCR; TCRdb's table is partial and in-frame only. The repertoire has 150,000 to 200,000 clones, roughly 85% of them found once; the top ten carry roughly 9.3%. What was sequenced was PBMCs. The receptors shown here come from a man between 18 and 35 years old in good health and CMV-seropositive.

The chain combines TRBV14 with TRBJ2-3; 7 nucleotides match TRBD2. There are 11 residues in the CDR3. V dropped 4 bases and J dropped 8; count of bases not matched to a gene: 0. CDR1 SGHDN and CDR2 FVKESK come from the germline V gene. The DNA of the CDR3 is TGTGCCAGCAGCCCGGGGGGTACGCAGTATTTT. Translated: CASSPGGTQYF.

The J gene is TRBJ1-6, the V gene TRBV5-5; weak D call: TRBD1 (6 bases). The germline V and J ends were trimmed by 5 bases and 9 bases, with 18 bases remaining between them. The CDR3 spans 15 residues. CDR1 is SGHKS, CDR2 YYEKEE, per germline (reference sequence). This chain's CDR3 is CASSRRGGSGSPLHF. The CDR3 DNA sequence: TGTGCCAGCAGTCGCAGGGGCGGTTCGGGTTCACCCCTCCACTTT.

The V gene is TRBV30, the J gene TRBJ1-4, with 9 bases fitting TRBD1. The CDR3 sequence is 15 residues long. J lost 3 bases, V lost 1 base, and 3 bases had no gene match. Per the germline V gene, CDR1 is GTSNPN and CDR2 is SVGIG (reference sequence). The CDR3 loop is CAWSANRGPNEKLFF. The CDR3 nucleotides read TGTGCCTGGAGTGCCAACAGGGGGCCTAATGAAAAACTGTTTTTT.

This clone was observed once. The rearrangement links TRBV4-1 to TRBJ2-5; D perhaps matches TRBD2 (5 bases). CDR3 size: 16 residues. Germline V gene data show CDR1 as MGHRA and CDR2 as YSYEKL. V was cut by 0 bases and J by 1 base, with 12 bases left in between. The CDR3 loop is CASSQDPGSVQETQYF. CDR3 nucleotide sequence: TGCGCCAGCAGCCAAGATCCTGGGAGCGTCCAAGAGACCCAGTACTTC.

The chain uses TRBV6-5 and TRBJ1-1; perhaps TRBD1 as D (5 bases). The CDR3 totals 12 residues. V was clipped by 5 bases and J by 4 bases, with 8 bases between them. Germline values: CDR1 MNHEY, CDR2 SVGAGI. The CDR3 bases are TGTGCCAGCAGTGGACAAGTCACTGAAGCTTTCTTT. This encodes CASSGQVTEAFF.

Comment on this clone: It is unclear where the CDR3 begins or ends on the DNA, so no DNA is shown, and the CDR3 is as TCRdb lists it. The chain recombines TRBV7-2 with TRBJ2-1; the table assigns TRBD1, which was not confirmed against the DNA. The germline V gene has CDR1 SGHTA and CDR2 FQGNSA. The CDR3 is 13 amino acids long, termini counted. The CDR3 loop is CASLMIFAGGTFF.

The CDR3 loop is CASSSTKTSGGTAYEQYF. The CDR3 region has the DNA TGCGCCAGCAGCTCAACCAAGACTAGCGGGGGGACCGCCTACGAGCAGTACTTC. V usage is TRBV5-1 and J usage is TRBJ2-7; 13 bases line up with TRBD2. Germline CDR1 is SGHRS and CDR2 is YFSETQ. The CDR3 sequence is 18 residues long. V dropped 3 bases and J dropped 2; count of bases not matched to a gene: 11.